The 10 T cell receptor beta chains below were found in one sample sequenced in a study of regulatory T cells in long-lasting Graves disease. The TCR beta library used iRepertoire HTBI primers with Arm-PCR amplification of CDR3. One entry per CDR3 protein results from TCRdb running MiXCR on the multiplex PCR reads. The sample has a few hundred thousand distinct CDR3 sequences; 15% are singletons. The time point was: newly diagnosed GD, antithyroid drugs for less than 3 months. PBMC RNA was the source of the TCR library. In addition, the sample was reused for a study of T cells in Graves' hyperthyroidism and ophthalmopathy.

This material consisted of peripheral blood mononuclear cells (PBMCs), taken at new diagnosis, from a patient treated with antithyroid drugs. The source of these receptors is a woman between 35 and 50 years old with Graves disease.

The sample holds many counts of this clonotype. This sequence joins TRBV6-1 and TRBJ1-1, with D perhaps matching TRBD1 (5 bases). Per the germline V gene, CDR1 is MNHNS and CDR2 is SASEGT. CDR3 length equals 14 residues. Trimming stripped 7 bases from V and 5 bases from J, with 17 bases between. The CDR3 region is CASTKYRGETEAFF. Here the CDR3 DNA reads TGTGCCAGCACCAAATACCGAGGGGAGACTGAAGCTTTCTTT.

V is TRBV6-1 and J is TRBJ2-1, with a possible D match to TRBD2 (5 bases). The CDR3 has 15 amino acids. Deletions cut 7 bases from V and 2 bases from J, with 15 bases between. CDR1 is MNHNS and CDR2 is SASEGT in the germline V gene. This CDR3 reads CASKDAGGTYNEQFF. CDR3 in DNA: TGTGCCAGCAAGGATGCGGGCGGAACCTACAATGAGCAGTTCTTC.

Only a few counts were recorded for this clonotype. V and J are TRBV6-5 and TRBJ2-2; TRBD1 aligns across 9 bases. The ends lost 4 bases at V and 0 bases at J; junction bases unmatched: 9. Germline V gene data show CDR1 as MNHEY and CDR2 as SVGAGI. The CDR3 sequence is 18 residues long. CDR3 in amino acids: CASSLQGAGAANTGELFF. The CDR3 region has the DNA TGTGCCAGCAGTTTACAGGGGGCAGGGGCCGCGAACACCGGGGAGCTGTTTTTT.

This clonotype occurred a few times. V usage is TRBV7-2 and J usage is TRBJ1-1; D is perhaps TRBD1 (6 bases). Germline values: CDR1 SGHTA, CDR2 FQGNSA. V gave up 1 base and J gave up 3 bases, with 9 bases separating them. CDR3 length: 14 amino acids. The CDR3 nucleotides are TGTGCCAGCAGCTTAGGACAGGCTCACACTGAAGCTTTCTTT. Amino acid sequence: CASSLGQAHTEAFF.

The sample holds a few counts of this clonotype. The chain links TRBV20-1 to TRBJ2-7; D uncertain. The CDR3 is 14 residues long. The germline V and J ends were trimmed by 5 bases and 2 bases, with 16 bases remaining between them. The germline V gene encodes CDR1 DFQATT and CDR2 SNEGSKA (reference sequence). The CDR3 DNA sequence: TGCAGTGCTTCAGGCGGTATTTCTCCCTACGAGCAGTACTTC. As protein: CSASGGISPYEQYF.

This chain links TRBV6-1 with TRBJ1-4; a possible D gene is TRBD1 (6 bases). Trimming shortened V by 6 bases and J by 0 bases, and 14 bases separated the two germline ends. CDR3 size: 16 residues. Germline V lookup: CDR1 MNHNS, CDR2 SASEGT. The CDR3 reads CASRGAQGTTNEKLFF. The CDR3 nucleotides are TGTGCCAGCAGGGGGGCCCAGGGAACAACTAATGAAAAACTGTTTTTT.

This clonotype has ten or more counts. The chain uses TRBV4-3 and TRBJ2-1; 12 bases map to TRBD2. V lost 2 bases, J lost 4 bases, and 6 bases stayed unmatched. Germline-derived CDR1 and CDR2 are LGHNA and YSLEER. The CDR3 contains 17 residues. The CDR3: CASSQRLAGDAYNEQFF. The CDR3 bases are TGCGCCAGCAGCCAAAGACTAGCGGGAGACGCTTACAATGAGCAGTTCTTC.

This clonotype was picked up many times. The CDR3 reads CASRGAGGLPEAFF. CDR3 nucleotide sequence: TGTGCCAGCAGAGGGGCAGGGGGATTGCCTGAAGCTTTCTTT. This sequence joins TRBV28 and TRBJ1-1; 7 nucleotides match TRBD1. This CDR3 has 14 amino acids. Germline lookup yields CDR1 MDHEN and CDR2 SYDVKM. The V gene end was trimmed by 6 bases and the J gene end by 6 bases; junction bases not matched to a gene: 10.

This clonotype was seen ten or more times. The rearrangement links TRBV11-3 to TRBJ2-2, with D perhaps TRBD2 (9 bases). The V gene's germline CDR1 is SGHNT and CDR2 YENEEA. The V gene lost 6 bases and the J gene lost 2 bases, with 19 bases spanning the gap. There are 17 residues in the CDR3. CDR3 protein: CASRTGVSGSNTGELFF. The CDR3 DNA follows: TGTGCCAGCAGGACAGGGGTTAGCGGGAGTAACACCGGGGAGCTGTTTTTT.

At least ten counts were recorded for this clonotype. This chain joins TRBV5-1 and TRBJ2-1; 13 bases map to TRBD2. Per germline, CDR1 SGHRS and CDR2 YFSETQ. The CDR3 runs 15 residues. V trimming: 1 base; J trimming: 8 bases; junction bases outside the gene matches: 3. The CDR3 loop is CASSLTSGRVDEQFF. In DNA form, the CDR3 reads TGCGCCAGCAGCTTGACTAGCGGGAGGGTCGATGAGCAGTTCTTC.